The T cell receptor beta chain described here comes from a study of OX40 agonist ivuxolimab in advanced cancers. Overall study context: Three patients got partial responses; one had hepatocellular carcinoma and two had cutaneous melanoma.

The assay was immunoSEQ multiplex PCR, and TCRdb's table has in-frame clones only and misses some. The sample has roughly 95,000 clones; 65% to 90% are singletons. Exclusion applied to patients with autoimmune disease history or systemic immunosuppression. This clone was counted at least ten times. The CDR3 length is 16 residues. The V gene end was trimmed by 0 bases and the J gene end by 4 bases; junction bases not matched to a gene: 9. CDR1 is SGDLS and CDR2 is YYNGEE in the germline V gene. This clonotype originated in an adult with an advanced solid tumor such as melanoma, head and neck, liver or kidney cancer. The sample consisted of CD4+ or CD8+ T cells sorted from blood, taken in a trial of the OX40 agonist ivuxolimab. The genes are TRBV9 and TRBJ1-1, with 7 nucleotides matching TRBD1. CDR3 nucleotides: TGTGCCAGCAGCGTAGCCCCAAAAACAGGGGCCACTGAAGCTTTCTTT. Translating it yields CASSVAPKTGATEAFF.